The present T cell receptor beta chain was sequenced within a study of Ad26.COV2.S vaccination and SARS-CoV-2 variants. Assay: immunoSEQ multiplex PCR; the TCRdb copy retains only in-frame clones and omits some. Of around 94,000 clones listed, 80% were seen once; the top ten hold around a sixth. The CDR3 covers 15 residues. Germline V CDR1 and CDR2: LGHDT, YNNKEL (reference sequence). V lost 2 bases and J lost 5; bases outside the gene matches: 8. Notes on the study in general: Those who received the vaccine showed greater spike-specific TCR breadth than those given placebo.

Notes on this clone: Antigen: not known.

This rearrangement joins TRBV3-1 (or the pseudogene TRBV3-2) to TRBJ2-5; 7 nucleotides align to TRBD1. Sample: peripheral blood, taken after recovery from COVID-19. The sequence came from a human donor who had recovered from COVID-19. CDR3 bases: TGTGCCAGCAGCCAAAGTAGGGGGCGCGGGGAGACCCAGTACTTC. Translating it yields CASSQSRGRGETQYF.